The 15 T cell receptor beta chains below all came from one sample that was sequenced in a study of circulating CD8 cells and anti-PD-1 response in melanoma. Four subsets defined by PD-1 and/or TIGIT were sorted from live CD3+CD8+TCRalphabeta+ cells. TCR libraries were prepared from around 15 ng of total RNA with the QIAseq Immune Repertoire TCR panel. MiXCR, run by TCRdb on the reads, gives a single entry per CDR3 protein. The table records some 470 distinct CDR3 sequences, roughly 5.1% of them present only once. Sample: CD8+ T cells from PBMCs, taken at baseline or after one month of anti-PD-1 therapy (not recorded which). Receptors were obtained from a human donor with melanoma.

By sample fraction, this clonotype is medium-sized. The gene calls are TRBV19 and TRBJ1-1; 7 bases match TRBD1. With V trimmed by 8 bases and J by 1 base, 4 bases remained unmatched. Germline loops: CDR1 LNHDA, CDR2 SQIVND (reference sequence). This CDR3 contains 13 residues. CDR3 residues: CASDRVPNTEAFF. CDR3 bases: TGTGCCAGTGACAGGGTTCCGAACACTGAAGCTTTCTTT. The variable domain in full, completed from reference TRBV19 and TRBJ1-1, reads DGGITQSPKYLFRKEGQNVTLSCEQNLNHDAMYWYRQDPGQGLRLIYYSQIVNDFQKGDIAEGYSVSREKKESFPLTVTSAQKNPTAFYLCASDRVPNTEAFFGQGTRLTVV.

This clonotype qualifies as large (0.1 to 1%). The gene calls are TRBV4-1 and TRBJ2-1; D gene unclear. The V and J ends lost 5 bases and 4 bases respectively, with 12 bases between them. From germline, CDR1 is MGHRA and CDR2 YSYEKL. The CDR3 has 14 amino acids. CDR3 DNA: TGCGCCAGCAGCTTAGGAGACCTTTACAATGAGCAGTTCTTC. Protein product: CASSLGDLYNEQFF.

In its sample, this clonotype is medium-sized. This chain joins TRBV19 and TRBJ1-1; TRBD1 matches 7 bases. J lost 1 base, V lost 3 bases, and 5 bases had no gene match. The CDR3 spans 15 residues. Germline V gives CDR1 LNHDA, CDR2 SQIVND (reference sequence). The CDR3 here is CASSMWAGGNTEAFF. The CDR3 nucleotides read TGTGCCAGTAGTATGTGGGCAGGGGGGAACACTGAAGCTTTCTTT.

This clonotype is deemed medium-sized. The V and J genes are TRBV5-4 and TRBJ1-1; D not resolved. Trimming pared 4 bases from V and 4 bases from J, leaving 17 bases between. The CDR3 loop spans 15 amino acids. Germline CDR1 and CDR2: SGHNT and YYREEE (reference sequence). The CDR3 reads CASSPSQQQLTEAFF. Here the CDR3 DNA reads TGTGCCAGCAGCCCCTCCCAACAGCAGCTCACTGAAGCTTTCTTT.

In its sample, this clonotype ranks as hyperexpanded. The rearrangement uses TRBV27 and TRBJ1-6; possible D gene TRBD1, 5 bases. Trimming stripped 7 bases from V and 10 bases from J, with 17 bases between. The CDR3 extends over 14 amino acids. In germline, CDR1 is MNHEY, CDR2 SMNVEV (reference sequence). The CDR3 loop reads CASTVAGPDSPLHF. Here the CDR3 DNA reads TGTGCCAGCACCGTGGCGGGGCCAGACTCACCCCTCCACTTT.

This clonotype qualifies as large (0.1 to 1%). The chain combines TRBV4-1 with TRBJ2-7; 14 bases are a match to TRBD2. CDR1 and CDR2 (germline): MGHRA, YSYEKL. Trimming took 2 bases from V and 5 from J; bases not matched to a gene: 8. The length of the CDR3 is 17 residues. CDR3 nucleotide sequence: TGCGCCAGCAGCCAATACTGGACTAGCGGGAGGATCAACGAGCAGTACTTC. Translation: CASSQYWTSGRINEQYF.

By frequency in the sample, this clonotype is large (0.1 to 1%). The CDR3 here is CASSDARVLPGELFF. The CDR3 nucleotides are TGTGCCAGCAGTGACGCTAGGGTACTTCCCGGGGAGCTGTTTTTT. The V call is TRBV2, the J call TRBJ2-2; no firm D call. Germline V gene sequence: CDR1 SNHLY, CDR2 FYNNEI. The CDR3 totals 15 residues. V lost 3 bases and J 6 bases, leaving 14 bases between the germline ends.

This clonotype is categorized as large. The genes are TRBV4-3 and TRBJ2-3, with D perhaps matching TRBD1 (6 bases). Germline values: CDR1 LGHNA, CDR2 YSLEER. The ends were cut back, 3 bases at V and 3 bases at J, with 10 bases in the middle. The CDR3 runs to 14 residues. The CDR3 loop reads CASSHGQLTDTQYF. CDR3 DNA: TGCGCCAGCAGCCATGGACAGCTAACAGATACGCAGTATTTT.

Judged by abundance, this clonotype is large. The genes are TRBV29-1 and TRBJ2-1, with D possibly TRBD2 on 6 matching bases. The CDR3 is 12 amino acids. Per the germline V gene, CDR1 is SQVTM and CDR2 is ANQGSEA. The V gene lost 6 bases and the J gene lost 7 bases, with 13 bases spanning the gap. The CDR3: CSVPRGKNEQFF. The CDR3 DNA follows: TGCAGCGTCCCCCGGGGGAAGAATGAGCAGTTCTTC.

This clonotype ranks as large. The rearrangement joins TRBV6-1 to TRBJ2-2; D is uncertain. The V and J ends lost 3 bases and 8 bases respectively, with 13 bases between them. From germline, CDR1 is MNHNS and CDR2 SASEGT. This CDR3 has 14 amino acids. CDR3 DNA sequence: TGTGCCAGCAGTGAGGACGTCTTTGGAGGGGAGCTGTTTTTT. It specifies CASSEDVFGGELFF.

This clonotype is hyperexpanded within its sample. V and J are TRBV24-1 and TRBJ2-1; tentatively, D is TRBD2 (6 bases). The germline gives CDR1 KGHDR, CDR2 SFDVKD. This CDR3 has 13 residues. V was shortened by 0 bases and J by 9 bases, with 8 bases between the two germline ends. The CDR3 DNA reads as TGTGCCACCAGTGATTTGCGGGGAGGTGAGCAGTTCTTC. As protein: CATSDLRGGEQFF.

In this sample, this clonotype is large. The chain recombines TRBV7-3 with TRBJ2-7; D is perhaps TRBD2 (6 bases). The CDR3 sequence is 15 residues long. CDR1 and CDR2 from the germline V gene are SGHTA and FQGTGA. With 0 bases removed from V and 5 bases from J, the gap between germline ends came to 14 bases. CDR3 nucleotide sequence: TGTGCCAGCAGCTTAACGGGGGGTCAGCGTGACGAGCAGTACTTC. Its protein product is CASSLTGGQRDEQYF.

The rearrangement uses TRBV27 and TRBJ2-3, with TRBD1 matching over 7 bases. V gave up 4 bases and J gave up 5 bases; unmatched junction bases: 9. This CDR3 spans 15 amino acids. Germline V CDR1 and CDR2: MNHEY, SMNVEV (reference sequence). CDR3 region: CASSWETGFGDTQYF. In nucleotides, the CDR3 is TGTGCCAGCAGTTGGGAGACAGGGTTCGGAGATACGCAGTATTTT.

By sample fraction, this clonotype is medium-sized (0.01 to 0.1%). CDR3 in DNA: TGTGCCAGCAGTTTACAGGAACTCTATGGCTACACCTTC. This sequence encodes CASSLQELYGYTF. V is TRBV28 and J is TRBJ1-2, with no clear D. The CDR3 runs 13 residues. Trimming shortened V by 2 bases and J by 4 bases, and 8 bases separated the two germline ends. The V gene's germline CDR1 is MDHEN and CDR2 SYDVKM.

This clonotype rates as medium-sized. DNA for the CDR3: TGTGCCAGCAGTGAATTTACTGAAGCTTTCTTT. Residues: CASSEFTEAFF. The chain carries TRBV25-1 and TRBJ1-1; D is unresolved. Germline loops: CDR1 MGHDK, CDR2 SYGVNS. CDR3 length equals 11 residues. Trimming stripped 1 base from V and 5 bases from J, with 2 bases between.